What follows describes a single T cell receptor beta chain. This sample was included in a study of blood T cell repertoires in COVID-19. Clones were read by immunoSEQ multiplex PCR, and TCRdb kept only the in-frame ones, dropping some. The table includes 65,000 to 90,000 clones, 80% to 90% detected once. This CDR3 has 15 residues. V was pared by 0 bases and J by 10 bases, with 14 bases between. Germline loops: CDR1 SGDLS, CDR2 YYNGEE. The sequencing input was peripheral blood. This TCR was sampled from an elderly man with acute or convalescent COVID-19. This sequence joins TRBV9 and TRBJ1-6, with D perhaps matching TRBD1 (6 bases). CDR3 sequence reads: CASSVGREGTSPLHF. CDR3 sequence (DNA): TGTGCCAGCAGCGTAGGACGGGAAGGGACATCACCCCTCCACTTT.